This passage covers 15 T cell receptor beta chains from one sample sequenced in a study of beta chain features in type 1 diabetes. Expressed TCRB transcripts were sequenced because the entire RNA isolate underwent reverse transcription. Profiled with immunoSEQ multiplex PCR; TCRdb holds only in-frame clones, not every one. The sample carries tens of thousands of clones, roughly 56% recorded once. Study observations and caveats: Moderate but significant shortening of TCRB CDR3s was recorded in all four CD4+ subsets from Type 1 diabetes patients.

These receptors are not linked to any known antigen. Source material: stem cell memory CD4+ T cells from blood. The receptors originated from a man between 18 and 29 years old with type 1 diabetes.

The chain uses TRBV7-2 and TRBJ2-2, with D unclear. This CDR3 spans 13 amino acids. Trimming left V 1 base short and J 8 bases short, with 8 bases between. In germline, CDR1 is SGHTA, CDR2 FQGNSA. The CDR3 reads CASSLGPRGELFF. CDR3 nucleotide sequence: TGTGCCAGCAGCTTAGGTCCCAGGGGGGAGCTGTTTTTT.

This clone was detected a few times. V usage is TRBV28 and J usage is TRBJ2-5, with D hard to call. Between the trimmed V and J ends, which lost 5 bases and 3 bases, there was a span of 16 bases. Germline-derived CDR1 and CDR2 are MDHEN and SYDVKM. The CDR3 spans 15 residues. As DNA, the CDR3 is TGTGCCAGCAGTCTCTATGACCCGACAAAAGAGACCCAGTACTTC. Translation gives CASSLYDPTKETQYF.

This clone was seen a handful of times. The chain combines TRBV29-1 with TRBJ2-1; TRBD1 agrees at 8 bases. The CDR3 is 14 residues long. The J segment lost 6 bases and the V segment lost 3 bases, leaving 7 bases of the junction unmatched. The germline V gene has CDR1 SQVTM and CDR2 ANQGSEA. The CDR3 spells CSVDPGTGINEQFF. As DNA, the CDR3 is TGCAGCGTTGACCCCGGGACAGGCATCAATGAGCAGTTCTTC.

This rearrangement joins TRBV28 to TRBJ2-3; D not certain. Germline V CDR1 and CDR2: MDHEN, SYDVKM. The ends were cut back, 3 bases at V and 0 bases at J, with 7 bases in the middle. The length of the CDR3 is 14 residues. The CDR3 sequence: CASSLYPSTDTQYF. CDR3 nucleotides: TGTGCCAGCAGTTTGTATCCGAGCACAGATACGCAGTATTTT.

V usage is TRBV5-4 and J usage is TRBJ2-5, with a weak D call TRBD1 (6 bases). Trimming left V 1 base short and J 7 bases short, with 17 bases between. The CDR3 runs to 15 residues. CDR1 is SGHNT and CDR2 is YYREEE in the germline V gene (reference sequence). This CDR3 reads CASSLSQAGDATQYF. The CDR3 bases are TGTGCCAGCAGCTTGAGTCAGGCAGGGGATGCGACCCAGTACTTC. The complete variable domain, with remaining parts taken from reference TRBV5-4 and TRBJ2-5, reads ETGVTQSPTHLIKTRGQQVTLRCSSQSGHNTVSWYQQALGQGPQFIFQYYREEENGRGNFPPRFSGLQFPNYSSELNVNALELDDSALYLCASSLSQAGDATQYFGPGTRLLVL.

This sequence joins TRBV18 and TRBJ1-5; the D is unclear. The germline V gene encodes CDR1 KGHSH and CDR2 LQKENI. V lost 3 bases and J lost 7, with 13 bases in between. CDR3 size: 14 residues. The CDR3 loop is CASSPGGSGQPQHF. DNA of the CDR3: TGTGCCAGCTCACCGGGAGGATCGGGACAGCCCCAGCATTTT.

The chain recombines TRBV7-9 with TRBJ2-3; the match to TRBD2 covers 7 bases. The V gene's germline CDR1 is SEHNR and CDR2 FQNEAQ (reference sequence). This CDR3 comprises 14 residues. Germline trimming cut 4 bases from V and 2 bases from J; bases unmatched to any gene: 3. CDR3 in amino acids: CASSSSGYTDTQYF. The DNA for the CDR3 is TGTGCCAGCAGCTCTAGCGGATACACAGATACGCAGTATTTT. Full variable domain (missing parts from reference TRBV7-9 and TRBJ2-3): DTGVSQNPRHKITKRGQNVTFRCDPISEHNRLYWYRQTLGQGPEFLTYFQNEAQLEKSRLLSDRFSAERPKGSFSTLEIQRTEQGDSAMYLCASSSSGYTDTQYFGPGTRLTVL.

V and J are TRBV19 and TRBJ2-7; weak D call: TRBD2 (7 bases). The CDR3 consists of 16 residues. The V end was cut by 4 bases, the J end by 2 bases, with 18 bases between. Germline V CDR1 and CDR2: LNHDA, SQIVND (reference sequence). CDR3 in DNA: TGTGCCAGTAGTAGCCGAGGGGGAGGGATTCCCTACGAGCAGTACTTC. Protein: CASSSRGGGIPYEQYF.

The CDR3 sequence: CASTEQTGDRGHEQYF. CDR3 nucleotides: TGTGCCAGCACCGAACAAACCGGAGACAGGGGCCACGAGCAGTACTTC. V usage is TRBV2 and J usage is TRBJ2-7; 8 bases map to TRBD1. The germline V gene encodes CDR1 SNHLY and CDR2 FYNNEI. The CDR3 totals 16 residues. J was trimmed by 5 bases and V by 7 bases; bases with no gene match: 16.

J is TRBJ2-2 and V is TRBV5-4, with D tentatively TRBD2 (6 bases). Between the trimmed V and J ends, which lost 8 bases and 3 bases, there was a span of 14 bases. The length of the CDR3 is 14 residues. The germline V gene has CDR1 SGHNT and CDR2 YYREEE (reference sequence). In DNA form, the CDR3 reads TGTGCCAGTATGAGGGACTCGTACACCGGGGAGCTGTTTTTT. Amino acids: CASMRDSYTGELFF.

V and J are TRBV19 and TRBJ2-5; D might be TRBD2 (5 bases). V was cut by 1 base and J by 1 base, with 7 bases left in between. Per germline, CDR1 LNHDA and CDR2 SQIVND (reference sequence). CDR3 length: 14 amino acids. CDR3 sequence reads: CASSIGTFQETQYF. Written as DNA, the CDR3 is TGTGCCAGTAGTATAGGGACTTTCCAAGAGACCCAGTACTTC.

This clone was seen a handful of times. This chain links TRBV18 with TRBJ2-3; 14 nucleotides align to TRBD2. In germline, CDR1 is KGHSH, CDR2 LQKENI. CDR3 size: 16 residues. Trimming at V came to 1 base and at J to 5 bases, leaving 2 bases not matched to a gene. CDR3 DNA: TGTGCCAGCTCACCACTCGGGACTAGCGGGGGAGATACGCAGTATTTT. It encodes CASSPLGTSGGDTQYF.

This chain uses TRBV5-6 with TRBJ2-2; 9 bases are shared with TRBD1. The CDR3 sequence is 18 residues long. Germline V gene data show CDR1 as SGHDT and CDR2 as YYEEEE. V was clipped by 4 bases and J by 5 bases; unmatched bases: 15. The CDR3 loop is CASSTPGQGEGGTGELFF. The CDR3 nucleotides are TGTGCCAGCAGCACTCCGGGACAGGGTGAAGGGGGGACCGGGGAGCTGTTTTTT.

V is TRBV10-3 and J is TRBJ1-2; 11 bases agree with TRBD1. Germline V CDR1 and CDR2: ENHRY, SYGVKD. Trimming at V came to 4 bases and at J to 3 bases, leaving 4 bases not matched to a gene. The CDR3 sequence is 15 residues long. The CDR3 region is CAISGTGGLDYGYTF. CDR3 in DNA: TGTGCCATCAGTGGGACAGGGGGCTTGGACTATGGCTACACCTTC.

There are a few counts of this clone. The genes are TRBV6-6 and TRBJ2-7; 7 bases are a match to TRBD1. Trimming removed 6 bases from V and 2 bases from J; junction bases left unmatched: 1. CDR1 MNHNY and CDR2 SVGAGI come from the germline V gene (reference sequence). The CDR3 is made up of 12 amino acids. The CDR3 protein is CASSGTAYEQYF. DNA of the CDR3: TGTGCCAGCAGCGGGACAGCCTACGAGCAGTACTTC.